The present TCR beta chain was sequenced within a study of T-cell memory formation after mild COVID-19. Comments on this clonotype: Its target is unknown.

MiXCR, run by TCRdb on the 5' RACE reads, gives a single entry per CDR3 protein. The sample lists roughly 86,000 distinct CDR3 sequences, about 13% occurring once. Germline lookup yields CDR1 MNHNS and CDR2 SASEGT. This CDR3 spans 14 amino acids. V lost 4 bases and J lost 4, with 10 bases in between. The study's findings and limits: CD4+ bias marked clones expanding day 15 to 37, unlike balanced contracting clones.

The rearrangement uses TRBV6-1 and TRBJ2-2, with TRBD2 as a possible D gene (6 bases). Sample: PBMCs or a T cell subset sorted from them (not recorded which). This TCR derives from an adult woman who had mild COVID-19 (a few samples of this study predate the infection). Cell type and time point are not known. Written as DNA, the CDR3 is TGTGCCAGCAGTGGGGGACTTGGCACCGGGGAGCTGTTTTTT. Translation gives CASSGGLGTGELFF.